This T cell receptor beta chain was identified in a study of Ad26.COV2.S vaccination and SARS-CoV-2 variants. At the level of the study: Donor participated within the Ad26.COV2.S arm of the COV1001 trial. Ad26.COV2.S was injected intramuscularly once or twice, 56 days apart.

The treatment: about 20 received Ad26.COV2.S at low or high dose, single or two shots; about 5 received placebo; per-sample allocation not given. Specimens were obtained on day 63 following the first vaccine or placebo injection. TCRdb's copy holds only in-frame clones and misses some; the assay was immunoSEQ multiplex PCR. The sample shows almost 400,000 clones, approximately 89% of them seen only once. Study observations and caveats: The authors reported substantial breadth in spike-specific CD8+ and CD4+ T cell responses after vaccination. While placebo recipients had lower spike-specific TCR breadth, vaccine recipients had more.

In the case of this clone: The antigen is not known.

The TCR sequence derives from a person between 18 and 59 years old who received the Ad26.COV2.S COVID-19 vaccine or a placebo. This sample comprised peripheral blood, obtained in a trial of Ad26.COV2.S vaccine versus placebo.

CDR3 bases: TGTGCCAGCAGTTTAGCTCAGGGGGCCCACCTCAATCAGCCCCAGCATTTT. As protein: CASSLAQGAHLNQPQHF. The V gene is TRBV28, the J gene TRBJ1-5; 8 bases agree with TRBD1. The CDR3 consists of 17 residues. From germline, CDR1 is MDHEN and CDR2 SYDVKM. Losses at the gene ends were 2 bases for V and 3 bases for J; bases not matched to a gene: 9. The full variable domain, its missing parts supplied by reference TRBV28 and TRBJ1-5, is DVKVTQSSRYLVKRTGEKVFLECVQDMDHENMFWYRQDPGLGLRLIYFSYDVKMKEKGDIPEGYSVSREKKERFSLILESASTNQTSMYLCASSLAQGAHLNQPQHFGDGTRLSIL.